Detailed here is one T cell receptor beta chain. The PCR was carried out with 60 Vbeta primers and 13 Jbeta primers. TCRdb keeps only in-frame clones here, not all; method: immunoSEQ multiplex PCR. There are roughly 200,000 clones in the sample; about 80% occur only once, and less than 15% lies in the top ten. The data belong to a study of cytomegalovirus exposure and HLA in healthy donors. V was trimmed by 0 bases and J by 7 bases, leaving 12 bases between them. Germline assignment: CDR1 GTSNPN and CDR2 SVGIG (reference sequence). The CDR3 runs to 13 residues. The chain couples TRBV30 to TRBJ1-2, with D maybe TRBD1 (6 bases). Input material: PBMCs. The TCR originated in a woman aged 30 to 39 in good health and CMV-seropositive. CDR3 loop: CAWSVGGQVGYTF. DNA of the CDR3: TGTGCCTGGAGTGTCGGGGGGCAGGTTGGCTACACCTTC.